Shown below are 10 T cell receptor beta chains from a single sample sequenced in a study of graft-versus-host responses after intestinal transplantation. Their antigens remain unidentified. Clones were sequenced by immunoSEQ multiplex PCR, and TCRdb holds only the in-frame ones, with some missing. The sample has roughly 85,000 clones; less than 95% are singletons. Sequenced here: unstimulated CD8+ T cells sorted from spleen or lymph node cells, sampled before transplant. These receptor sequences come from a human donor who was the organ donor for an intestinal transplant.

This clone has only one observation. This rearrangement joins TRBV10-1 to TRBJ2-1; TRBD2 matches at 12 bases. V lost 5 bases to trimming and J lost 8 bases; unmatched junction nucleotides: 16. This CDR3 contains 18 residues. Germline CDR1 and CDR2: WNHNN and SYGVQD (reference sequence). The CDR3 DNA reads as TGCGCCAGCAGTTTAGGAGACGGACTAGCGGGACCCCCCGATGAGCAGTTCTTC. Translated, it gives CASSLGDGLAGPPDEQFF.

The rearrangement links TRBV2 to TRBJ1-6; D may be TRBD1 (6 bases). Germline lookup yields CDR1 SNHLY and CDR2 FYNNEI. V was clipped by 6 bases and J by 2 bases, with 14 bases between them. The CDR3 contains 16 residues. This chain's CDR3 is CASRPGTRTYNSPLHF. The CDR3 coding sequence is TGTGCCAGCAGACCTGGGACACGTACCTATAATTCACCCCTCCACTTT.

This clone was detected once. V usage is TRBV10-3 and J usage is TRBJ1-2; unclear D gene. There are 14 residues in the CDR3. CDR1 ENHRY and CDR2 SYGVKD come from the germline V gene. V was cut by 0 bases and J by 8 bases, with 13 bases left in between. CDR3 residues: CAISESKALGGYTF. CDR3 DNA: TGTGCCATCAGTGAGTCGAAGGCTTTGGGAGGCTACACCTTC.

This rearrangement joins TRBV11-2 to TRBJ1-2; D is ambiguous. CDR1 is SGHAT and CDR2 is FQNNGV in the germline V gene. The CDR3 spans 13 residues. With 0 bases removed from V and 4 bases from J, the gap between germline ends came to 6 bases. In DNA form, the CDR3 reads TGTGCCAGCAGCTTAGATCTGTCCTATGGCTACACCTTC. This encodes CASSLDLSYGYTF. Looking up the rest from reference TRBV11-2 and TRBJ1-2 gives the full variable domain: EAGVAQSPRYKIIEKRQSVAFWCNPISGHATLYWYQQILGQGPKLLIQFQNNGVVDDSQLPKDRFSAERLKGVDSTLKIQPAKLEDSAVYLCASSLDLSYGYTFGSGTRLTVV.

The J gene is TRBJ2-2, the V gene TRBV6-4; weak D call: TRBD1 (6 bases). The germline gives CDR1 MRHNA, CDR2 SNTAGT. The V end lost 2 bases, the J end lost 4 bases, and 11 bases lay between the germline ends. CDR3 size: 15 residues. The CDR3 here is CASSDSQGSTGELFF. CDR3 DNA sequence: TGTGCCAGCAGTGACAGTCAGGGGAGCACCGGGGAGCTGTTTTTT.

This chain links TRBV7-9 with TRBJ2-1; D gene uncertain. The length of the CDR3 is 12 residues. The V gene lost 4 bases and the J gene lost 5 bases, with 6 bases spanning the gap. From germline, CDR1 is SEHNR and CDR2 FQNEAQ (reference sequence). The CDR3 nucleotides read TGTGCCAGCAGCTACCGAAACAATGAGCAGTTCTTC. Encoded protein: CASSYRNNEQFF.

The chain is built from TRBV29-1 and TRBJ1-2, with D maybe TRBD1 (6 bases). CDR1 is SQVTM and CDR2 is ANQGSEA in the germline V gene. V gave up 6 bases and J gave up 4 bases, with 15 bases separating them. The CDR3 runs 13 residues. In DNA, the CDR3 is TGCAGCGTCTTGGACAGCTCATCCTATGGCTACACCTTC. It is translated as CSVLDSSSYGYTF.

This chain joins TRBV19 and TRBJ1-4, with 7 positions matching TRBD1. Germline trimming cut 8 bases from V and 11 bases from J; bases unmatched to any gene: 5. The CDR3 extends over 11 amino acids. CDR1 is LNHDA and CDR2 is SQIVND in the germline V gene (reference sequence). This CDR3 is CASETGVKLFF. The CDR3 DNA sequence: TGTGCCAGTGAAACAGGGGTGAAACTGTTTTTT. Looking up the rest from reference TRBV19 and TRBJ1-4 gives the full variable domain: DGGITQSPKYLFRKEGQNVTLSCEQNLNHDAMYWYRQDPGQGLRLIYYSQIVNDFQKGDIAEGYSVSREKKESFPLTVTSAQKNPTAFYLCASETGVKLFFGSGTQLSVL.

The chain is built from TRBV11-2 and TRBJ2-5, with 10 positions matching TRBD1. From germline, CDR1 is SGHAT and CDR2 FQNNGV. The CDR3 has 18 amino acids. The ends lost 4 bases at V and 4 bases at J; junction bases unmatched: 15. Here the CDR3 reads CASSSTPTGGEWAETQYF. Here the CDR3 DNA reads TGTGCCAGCAGCTCGACGCCGACAGGGGGCGAATGGGCAGAGACCCAGTACTTC.

This clone was seen more than once but under ten times. The V gene is TRBV7-2, the J gene TRBJ2-5, with D unclear. The germline gives CDR1 SGHTA, CDR2 FQGNSA. V dropped 5 bases and J dropped 0 bases, with 16 bases sitting between them. The CDR3 spans 16 residues. In DNA, the CDR3 is TGTGCCAGCAGCCTCCCGAAGGGCAGTTACCAAGAGACCCAGTACTTC. This encodes CASSLPKGSYQETQYF.